What follows describes a single T cell receptor (beta chain). PCR used 60 Vbeta primers and 13 Jbeta primers. Data came from immunoSEQ multiplex PCR; TCRdb stores just in-frame clones and leaves some out. The sample consists of 84,000 or so clones, 70% to 80% of them appearing once. The sample belongs to a study of cytomegalovirus exposure and HLA in healthy donors. This CDR3 is 16 amino acids long. Germline lookup yields CDR1 LNHDA and CDR2 SQIVND (reference sequence). Trimming shortened V by 5 bases and J by 0 bases, and 17 bases separated the two germline ends. At sampling all donors were nominally healthy, likely with unrecorded immune exposures.

The sequenced sample consisted of PBMCs. The source of this sequence is a human donor in good health. The rearrangement joins TRBV19 to TRBJ2-7, with a possible D match to TRBD2 (6 bases). The CDR3 sequence is CASSASPAGSSYEQYF. CDR3 in DNA: TGTGCCAGTAGTGCCTCCCCGGCGGGATCCTCCTACGAGCAGTACTTC. Combining the CDR3 with reference TRBV19 and TRBJ2-7 gives the whole variable domain DGGITQSPKYLFRKEGQNVTLSCEQNLNHDAMYWYRQDPGQGLRLIYYSQIVNDFQKGDIAEGYSVSREKKESFPLTVTSAQKNPTAFYLCASSASPAGSSYEQYFGPGTRLTVT.